These 8 T cell receptor beta chains were all obtained from the same sample, sequenced in a study of blood T cell repertoires in COVID-19. Sequenced by immunoSEQ multiplex PCR; TCRdb stores in-frame clones only, minus some. The sample records about 88,000 clones, 90% being singletons. Sample: peripheral blood. These receptors were collected from a young man with COVID-19, enrolled during active disease.

The chain joins TRBV19 to TRBJ1-5; TRBD1 might be the D (6 bases). Trimming cost V 3 bases and J 6 bases, with 12 bases left between them. There are 14 residues in the CDR3. The germline CDR1 and CDR2 sequences are LNHDA and SQIVND (reference sequence). The CDR3 loop is CASSIGGGSQPQHF. In DNA, the CDR3 is TGTGCCAGTAGTATTGGGGGGGGCAGTCAGCCCCAGCATTTT.

This clone was counted a single time. The rearrangement uses TRBV15 and TRBJ2-7; unclear D gene. V was shortened by 2 bases and J by 1 base, with 6 bases between the two germline ends. CDR1 and CDR2 from the germline V gene are LNHNV and YYDKDF (reference sequence). The CDR3 is 13 residues long. The CDR3 loop reads CATSRTRSYEQYF. The DNA of the CDR3 is TGTGCCACCAGCAGAACGAGATCCTACGAGCAGTACTTC.

The chain uses TRBV6-5 and TRBJ2-3; the D gene is possibly TRBD2 (6 bases). Germline values: CDR1 MNHEY, CDR2 SVGAGI. The CDR3 loop spans 15 amino acids. The ends were cut back, 8 bases at V and 1 base at J, with 16 bases in the middle. CDR3 nucleotide sequence: TGTGCCAGCGGCCCCCCGGGGGAGGGCACAGATACGCAGTATTTT. Its protein product is CASGPPGEGTDTQYF.

This chain connects TRBV7-2 to TRBJ2-5, with 7 bases aligning to TRBD2. This CDR3 has 14 amino acids. In germline, CDR1 is SGHTA, CDR2 FQGNSA. V dropped 4 bases and J dropped 4; count of bases not matched to a gene: 6. CDR3 coding DNA: TGTGCCAGCAGCTCCAGATTAGCGGGAGAGACCCAGTACTTC. Protein sequence: CASSSRLAGETQYF.

The chain couples TRBV7-8 to TRBJ1-6, with D perhaps TRBD1 (5 bases). V dropped 1 base and J dropped 5 bases, with 6 bases sitting between them. CDR3 size: 14 residues. Looked up from germline, CDR1 is SGHVS and CDR2 is FQNEAQ. The CDR3 is CASSLGQNNSPLHF. Written as DNA, the CDR3 is TGTGCCAGCAGCTTAGGACAGAATAATTCACCCCTCCACTTT. Combining the CDR3 with reference TRBV7-8 and TRBJ1-6 gives the whole variable domain GAGVSQSPRYKVAKRGQDVALRCDPISGHVSLFWYQQALGQGPEFLTYFQNEAQLDKSGLPSDRFFAERPEGSVSTLKIQRTQQEDSAVYLCASSLGQNNSPLHFGNGTRLTVT.

V usage is TRBV2 and J usage is TRBJ1-5; unclear D gene. This CDR3 has 12 amino acids. Trimming removed 2 bases at V and 6 bases at J, with 5 bases between. Germline V lookup: CDR1 SNHLY, CDR2 FYNNEI. The CDR3 coding sequence is TGTGCCAGCAGTGAATACGGTCAGCCCCAGCATTTT. Translated, it gives CASSEYGQPQHF.

The chain is built from TRBV4-1 and TRBJ2-2; D perhaps matches TRBD2 (7 bases). Trimming pared 4 bases from V and 3 bases from J, leaving 18 bases between. Germline V gene data show CDR1 as MGHRA and CDR2 as YSYEKL. This CDR3 is built from 17 residues. The CDR3 DNA sequence: TGCGCCAGCAGCCCCTTGGGGGGGGGCGCCGACACCGGGGAGCTGTTTTTT. Protein: CASSPLGGGADTGELFF.

This clone was seen a single time. The rearrangement links TRBV24-1 to TRBJ2-5; 7 nucleotides match TRBD1. The ends lost 4 bases at V and 2 bases at J; junction bases unmatched: 18. The CDR3 covers 19 residues. Germline V gene sequence: CDR1 KGHDR, CDR2 SFDVKD. This CDR3 reads CATSDPRGQGTGPQETQYF. Written as DNA, the CDR3 is TGTGCCACCAGTGACCCGAGGGGGCAGGGCACGGGCCCGCAAGAGACCCAGTACTTC.